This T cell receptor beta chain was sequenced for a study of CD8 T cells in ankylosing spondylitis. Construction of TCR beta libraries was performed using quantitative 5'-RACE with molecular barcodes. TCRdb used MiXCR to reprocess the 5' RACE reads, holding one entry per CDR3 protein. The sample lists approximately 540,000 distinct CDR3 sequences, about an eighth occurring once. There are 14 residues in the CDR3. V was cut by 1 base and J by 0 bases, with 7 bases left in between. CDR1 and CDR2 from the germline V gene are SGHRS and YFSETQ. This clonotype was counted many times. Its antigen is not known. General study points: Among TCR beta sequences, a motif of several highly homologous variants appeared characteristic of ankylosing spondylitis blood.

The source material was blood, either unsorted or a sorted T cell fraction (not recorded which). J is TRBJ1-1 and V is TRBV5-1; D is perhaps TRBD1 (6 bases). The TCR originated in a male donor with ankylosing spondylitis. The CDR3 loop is CASSLTGLNTEAFF. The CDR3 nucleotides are TGCGCCAGCAGCTTGACAGGGCTGAACACTGAAGCTTTCTTT.